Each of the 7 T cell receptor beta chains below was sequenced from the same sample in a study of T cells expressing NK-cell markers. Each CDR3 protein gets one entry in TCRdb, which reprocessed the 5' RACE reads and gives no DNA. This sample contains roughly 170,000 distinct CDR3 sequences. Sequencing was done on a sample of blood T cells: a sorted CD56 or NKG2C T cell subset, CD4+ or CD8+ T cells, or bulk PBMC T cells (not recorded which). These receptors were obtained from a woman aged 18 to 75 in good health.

The CDR3 spells CASSRSGASSYEQYF. This chain joins TRBV12-3 or TRBV12-4 and TRBJ2-7. CDR3 size: 15 residues.

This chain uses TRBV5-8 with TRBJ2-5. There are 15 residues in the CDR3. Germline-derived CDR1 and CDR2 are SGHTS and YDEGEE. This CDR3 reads CASSLSYSDQETQYF.

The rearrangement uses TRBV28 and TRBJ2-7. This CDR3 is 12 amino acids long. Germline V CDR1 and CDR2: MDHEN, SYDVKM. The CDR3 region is CASSFQNYEQYF.

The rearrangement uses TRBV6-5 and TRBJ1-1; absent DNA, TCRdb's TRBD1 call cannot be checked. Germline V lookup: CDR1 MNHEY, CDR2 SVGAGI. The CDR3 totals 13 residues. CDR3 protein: CASSYLRTGEAFF.

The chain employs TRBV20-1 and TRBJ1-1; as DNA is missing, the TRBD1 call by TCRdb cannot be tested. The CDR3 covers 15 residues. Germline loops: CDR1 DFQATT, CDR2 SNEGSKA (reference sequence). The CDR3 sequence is CSARVPGGGYTEAFF.

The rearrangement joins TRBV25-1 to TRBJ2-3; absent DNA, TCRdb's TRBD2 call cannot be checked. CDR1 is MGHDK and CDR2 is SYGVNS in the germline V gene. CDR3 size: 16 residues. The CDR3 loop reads CASSESMGGVADTQYF.

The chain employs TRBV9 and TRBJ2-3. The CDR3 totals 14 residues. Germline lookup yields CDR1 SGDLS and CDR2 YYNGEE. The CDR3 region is CASSVSFGTDTQYF.